This TCR beta chain was observed in a study of shared clonotypes between healthy human individuals. Study-wide findings and caveats: The rarefaction results pointed to incomplete sorted-subset sequencing despite large depth.

Naive CD8 cells lacked CD45RO and underwent positive selection for CCR7, leaving out terminally differentiated effector memory CD45RA+ cells. This clone has only one observation. Its antigen is unidentified. Here immunoSEQ multiplex PCR was the method, and the copy in TCRdb shows in-frame clones only, minus some. The sample yields approximately 2,200,000 clones, approximately 94% seen once. The CDR3 covers 13 residues. V lost 6 bases, J lost 1 base, and 10 bases lay in between. Per germline, CDR1 SQVTM and CDR2 ANQGSEA. This clonotype originated in a man between 18 and 35 years old in good health. Some clones in this sample may be carry-over from other donors' samples. Sequences were obtained from naive CD8+ T cells from PBMCs. The chain recombines TRBV29-1 with TRBJ2-1; D not resolved. CDR3 loop: CSVPGYSYNEQFF. In nucleotides, the CDR3 is TGCAGCGTGCCGGGCTATTCCTACAATGAGCAGTTCTTC.